Below are 27 T cell receptor beta chains sequenced from a single sample in a study of Ad26.COV2.S vaccination and SARS-CoV-2 variants. Libraries were prepared by immunoSEQ multiplex PCR; TCRdb keeps only in-frame clonotypes and omits some of them. The repertoire holds hundreds of thousands of clones, with roughly nine tenths as singletons. Treatment in this sample: approximately 18 received Ad26.COV2.S at low or high dose, single or two shots; about five received placebo; per-sample allocation not given. Sample collection was performed on day 63 after the first vaccine or placebo injection. The sample consisted of peripheral blood, taken in a trial of Ad26.COV2.S vaccine versus placebo. These receptors came from a person between 18 and 65 years old who received the Ad26.COV2.S COVID-19 vaccine or a placebo.

This clone was counted a few times. This chain connects TRBV6-5 to TRBJ1-3; the D is unclear. The CDR3 has 13 residues. Deletions cut 4 bases from V and 3 bases from J, with 7 bases between. Looked up from germline, CDR1 is MNHEY and CDR2 is SVGAGI. Here the CDR3 DNA reads TGTGCCAGCAGTTCCGTGAGTGGAAACACCATATATTTT. It encodes CASSSVSGNTIYF.

This chain uses TRBV15 with TRBJ2-1, with D perhaps being TRBD1 or TRBD2 (5 bases each). Germline-derived CDR1 and CDR2 are LNHNV and YYDKDF (reference sequence). The ends were cut back, 0 bases at V and 4 bases at J, with 13 bases in the middle. The CDR3 covers 16 residues. CDR3: CATSRDGAGLYNEQFF. CDR3 nucleotides: TGTGCCACCAGCAGAGATGGGGCGGGCCTTTACAATGAGCAGTTCTTC.

This chain joins TRBV12-3 or TRBV12-4 and TRBJ1-1; 10 positions agree with TRBD1. With 6 bases clipped from V and 10 bases from J, the junction kept 5 bases outside the gene matches. CDR3 length equals 12 residues. The CDR3, as DNA: TGTGCCAGCAGGACAGGGGGCGCCGCAGCTTTCTTT. Encoded protein: CASRTGGAAAFF.

The chain couples TRBV30 to TRBJ1-2, with D unresolved. V shed 6 bases and J shed 5 bases, with 16 bases lying between them. The germline V gene has CDR1 GTSNPN and CDR2 SVGIG (reference sequence). CDR3 size: 13 residues. The CDR3 loop reads CACSRKDRYGYTF. As DNA, the CDR3 is TGTGCCTGTTCTCGGAAGGACCGATATGGCTACACCTTC.

CDR3 protein: CSASRPGETQYF. The DNA for the CDR3 is TGCAGTGCTAGTAGGCCGGGAGAGACCCAGTACTTC. The chain links TRBV20-1 to TRBJ2-5; D gene unclear. The CDR3 sequence is 12 residues long. Deletions cut 3 bases from V and 4 bases from J, with 9 bases between. The germline V gene encodes CDR1 DFQATT and CDR2 SNEGSKA (reference sequence).

V gene TRBV4-3 combines with J gene TRBJ1-4, with D unresolved. V was clipped by 3 bases and J by 5 bases, with 13 bases between them. Germline-derived CDR1 and CDR2 are LGHNA and YSLEER. The CDR3 loop spans 15 amino acids. CDR3 nucleotides: TGCGCCAGCAGCCAGGACCGTGGTGGGAATGAAAAACTGTTTTTT. It encodes CASSQDRGGNEKLFF.

This chain joins TRBV10-3 and TRBJ1-2; no firm D call. Trimming took 9 bases from V and 0 from J, leaving 5 bases between them. Germline lookup yields CDR1 ENHRY and CDR2 SYGVKD. CDR3 length: 11 amino acids. Here the CDR3 DNA reads TGTGCCATTCCCCCTAACTATGGCTACACCTTC. This gives the protein CAIPPNYGYTF.

This sequence joins TRBV4-3 and TRBJ1-1; TRBD1 agrees at 9 bases. Germline V gene data show CDR1 as LGHNA and CDR2 as YSLEER. The CDR3 is 15 residues long. Germline trimming cut 5 bases from V and 3 bases from J; bases unmatched to any gene: 7. CDR3 nucleotide sequence: TGCGCCAGCAGCAGAACAGGGGGCGTCTACACTGAAGCTTTCTTT. Translation gives CASSRTGGVYTEAFF.

The chain joins TRBV19 to TRBJ2-6, with a tentative D call TRBD1 (6 bases). The CDR3 length is 17 residues. Germline CDR1 LNHDA, CDR2 SQIVND (reference sequence). With 6 bases removed from V and 0 bases from J, the gap between germline ends came to 15 bases. The DNA of the CDR3 is TGTGCCAGTAGGGGCAAACAGGGTTACTCTGGGGCCAACGTCCTGACTTTC. This encodes CASRGKQGYSGANVLTF.

The chain carries TRBV3-1 (or the pseudogene TRBV3-2) and TRBJ2-1; no definite D call. V was cut by 5 bases and J by 6 bases, with 14 bases left in between. CDR1 and CDR2 (germline): LGHDT, YNNKEL (reference sequence). This CDR3 comprises 14 residues. The CDR3 region has the DNA TGTGCCAGCAGCAACGGAGCTCGGGCCAATGAGCAGTTCTTC. Protein: CASSNGARANEQFF.

This chain links TRBV20-1 with TRBJ2-5; 10 bases map to TRBD2. This CDR3 has 17 amino acids. In germline, CDR1 is DFQATT, CDR2 SNEGSKA (reference sequence). The V gene end was trimmed by 3 bases and the J gene end by 4 bases; junction bases not matched to a gene: 14. CDR3 nucleotides: TGCAGTGCTAGTCTCCTGGCCCTAGCGGGAGCGGGAGAGACCCAGTACTTC. Amino acids: CSASLLALAGAGETQYF.

The table lists this clone with a few counts. This chain joins TRBV5-8 and TRBJ1-2; D is unresolved. Germline lookup yields CDR1 SGHTS and CDR2 YDEGEE. This CDR3 comprises 12 residues. V was shortened by 2 bases and J by 4 bases, with 6 bases between the two germline ends. The CDR3 DNA follows: TGTGCCAGCAGCTTCCGAACCTATGGCTACACCTTC. This translates into CASSFRTYGYTF.

The rearrangement links TRBV7-9 to TRBJ2-2; 11 nucleotides agree with TRBD2. Germline V CDR1 and CDR2: SEHNR, FQNEAQ (reference sequence). The CDR3 has 15 amino acids. The junction had 4 bases not matched to a gene; V was cut back by 5 bases and J by 5 bases. Written as DNA, the CDR3 is TGTGCCAGCAGCCGACTAGCGGGGAGAACCGGGGAGCTGTTTTTT. It codes for CASSRLAGRTGELFF.

The rearrangement uses TRBV15 and TRBJ2-1, with D hard to call. With 7 bases removed from V and 2 bases from J, the gap between germline ends came to 6 bases. Germline V gene sequence: CDR1 LNHNV, CDR2 YYDKDF (reference sequence). This CDR3 spans 12 amino acids. CDR3 DNA sequence: TGTGCCACCACCCAGACCTACAATGAGCAGTTCTTC. It translates to CATTQTYNEQFF.

V gene TRBV9 combines with J gene TRBJ2-7; possibly TRBD1 for D (5 bases). V gave up 0 bases and J gave up 4 bases, with 11 bases separating them. This CDR3 spans 14 amino acids. Germline assignment: CDR1 SGDLS and CDR2 YYNGEE. The CDR3 bases are TGTGCCAGCAGCGTAGGGTGGGGCCATTACGAGCAGTACTTC. It codes for CASSVGWGHYEQYF.

V and J are TRBV5-1 and TRBJ1-1, with no clear D. There are 14 residues in the CDR3. Germline V gene sequence: CDR1 SGHRS, CDR2 YFSETQ. V was trimmed by 0 bases and J by 1 base, leaving 7 bases between them. CDR3 sequence (DNA): TGCGCCAGCAGCTTGGCTCTCAAGAACACTGAAGCTTTCTTT. Translating gives CASSLALKNTEAFF.

The chain carries TRBV19 and TRBJ1-5, with no clear D. Trimming stripped 0 bases from V and 4 bases from J, with 13 bases between. There are 16 residues in the CDR3. Germline-derived CDR1 and CDR2 are LNHDA and SQIVND (reference sequence). The CDR3 spells CASSIDLSASNQPQHF. The CDR3 DNA sequence: TGTGCCAGTAGTATAGATCTGTCCGCTTCTAATCAGCCCCAGCATTTT.

CDR3 residues: CASSLFSRADLRGTQYF. CDR3 DNA sequence: TGTGCCAGCAGCTTGTTCTCCCGGGCGGACCTCAGGGGTACGCAGTATTTT. The chain links TRBV7-2 to TRBJ2-3; weak D call: TRBD1 (6 bases). The V and J ends lost 3 bases and 8 bases respectively, with 24 bases between them. The CDR3 extends over 17 amino acids. The germline gives CDR1 SGHTA, CDR2 FQGNSA.

The J gene is TRBJ1-6, the V gene TRBV7-9, with D perhaps TRBD1 (6 bases). Per germline, CDR1 SEHNR and CDR2 FQNEAQ (reference sequence). Trimming removed 3 bases at V and 3 bases at J, with 9 bases between. There are 15 residues in the CDR3. The CDR3 loop reads CASSLDSDYNSPLHF. The CDR3 coding sequence is TGTGCCAGCAGCTTGGACAGCGACTATAATTCACCCCTCCACTTT.

This clone was seen more than once but under ten times. The chain is built from TRBV10-2 and TRBJ1-4; 8 nucleotides agree with TRBD1. The CDR3 totals 13 residues. CDR1 and CDR2 from the germline V gene are WSHSY and SAAADI. V was clipped by 9 bases and J by 6 bases; unmatched bases: 6. The CDR3 DNA is TGCGCCAGTGGACAGGGTTTTGATGAAAAACTGTTTTTT. Translated, it gives CASGQGFDEKLFF.

V gene TRBV5-1 combines with J gene TRBJ1-3; no definite D call. The CDR3 spans 16 residues. The germline V and J ends were trimmed by 0 bases and 0 bases, with 10 bases remaining between them. Germline values: CDR1 SGHRS, CDR2 YFSETQ. DNA for the CDR3: TGCGCCAGCAGCTTGGATGGGCGGCACTCTGGAAACACCATATATTTT. Its translation: CASSLDGRHSGNTIYF.

CDR3 nucleotide sequence: TGTGCCACCAGCAAAGGACTAGCGGGGGCTTCAAACACAGATACGCAGTATTTT. Protein product: CATSKGLAGASNTDTQYF. This chain uses TRBV15 with TRBJ2-3; 13 bases match TRBD2. CDR1 LNHNV and CDR2 YYDKDF come from the germline V gene (reference sequence). The CDR3 runs to 18 residues. The V segment lost 4 bases and the J segment 2 bases; nucleotides outside the gene matches: 9.

For this clone: Within the sample, other DNA sequences also encode this same CDR3. The V gene is TRBV28, the J gene TRBJ2-7; D remains ambiguous. Trimming took 3 bases from V and 1 from J, leaving 4 bases between them. The CDR3 sequence is 12 residues long. Germline values: CDR1 MDHEN, CDR2 SYDVKM. CDR3 loop: CASSFLSYEQYF. As DNA, the CDR3 is TGTGCCAGCAGTTTCCTTTCCTACGAGCAGTACTTC.

The chain has TRBV4-3 and TRBJ2-2, with a possible D match to TRBD1 (5 bases). The V gene's germline CDR1 is LGHNA and CDR2 YSLEER. Trimming shortened V by 2 bases and J by 6 bases, and 16 bases separated the two germline ends. The CDR3 covers 16 residues. The CDR3 DNA follows: TGCGCCAGCAGCCAACCCGTCCGTCAGGGCCCCGGGGAGCTGTTTTTT. It codes for CASSQPVRQGPGELFF.

V usage is TRBV24-1 and J usage is TRBJ2-7; D remains unclear. V was clipped by 2 bases and J by 2 bases, with 15 bases between them. This CDR3 has 16 residues. Germline CDR1 is KGHDR and CDR2 is SFDVKD. CDR3 sequence: CATSDSGSPLAYEQYV. For the CDR3, the DNA is TGTGCCACCAGTGATTCTGGCAGTCCCTTAGCCTACGAGCAGTACGTC.

The rearrangement uses TRBV7-3 and TRBJ1-1, with D uncertain. Per the germline V gene, CDR1 is SGHTA and CDR2 is FQGTGA. CDR3 size: 16 residues. V lost 4 bases, J lost 1 base, and 16 bases lay in between. CDR3 residues: CASSSTTASRNTEAFF. In DNA, the CDR3 is TGTGCCAGCAGCTCTACAACAGCCTCACGGAACACTGAAGCTTTCTTT.

The gene calls are TRBV28 and TRBJ2-4; D is ambiguous. From germline, CDR1 is MDHEN and CDR2 SYDVKM. Deletions cut 4 bases from V and 11 bases from J, with 18 bases between. The CDR3 loop spans 14 amino acids. CDR3 nucleotides: TGTGCCAGCAGTTCCTACGTCTCTCGGTGGGTTCAGTACTTC. Translation: CASSSYVSRWVQYF.